At least ten counts were recorded for the clone carrying this T cell receptor (beta chain). Germline lookup yields CDR1 MDHEN and CDR2 SYDVKM. The CDR3 runs to 14 residues. Trimming took 6 bases from V and 7 from J; bases not matched to a gene: 10. Sample time point: newly diagnosed GD, antithyroid drugs for less than 3 months. PBMC-derived RNA was used for the TCR library. Building of the TCR beta libraries involved iRepertoire HTBI primers and Arm-PCR of CDR3 regions. TCRdb reanalysed the multiplex PCR reads using MiXCR and keeps one entry per CDR3 protein. The sample has hundreds of thousands of distinct CDR3 sequences, about a sixth seen once; the top ten hold 9.5% to 12%. The data derive from a study of regulatory T cells in long-lasting Graves disease. This sample also belongs to another study, concerning T cells in Graves' hyperthyroidism and ophthalmopathy. Per that study: No progression to ophthalmopathy during 18 months of follow-up defined stable disease. Patients aged 18 to 65 had newly diagnosed hyperthyroidism that had lasted under 2 months. It was uncontrolled infection, other autoimmune disease, pregnancy or lactation that excluded patients.

The rearrangement links TRBV28 to TRBJ1-2, with 8 nucleotides matching TRBD1. The receptor was derived from a woman in her thirties with Graves disease. The sample was peripheral blood mononuclear cells (PBMCs), taken at new diagnosis, from a patient treated with antithyroid drugs. CDR3 in amino acids: CASSNRAGGLGYTF. As DNA, the CDR3 is TGTGCCAGCAGCAACCGGGCAGGGGGCCTTGGCTACACCTTC.